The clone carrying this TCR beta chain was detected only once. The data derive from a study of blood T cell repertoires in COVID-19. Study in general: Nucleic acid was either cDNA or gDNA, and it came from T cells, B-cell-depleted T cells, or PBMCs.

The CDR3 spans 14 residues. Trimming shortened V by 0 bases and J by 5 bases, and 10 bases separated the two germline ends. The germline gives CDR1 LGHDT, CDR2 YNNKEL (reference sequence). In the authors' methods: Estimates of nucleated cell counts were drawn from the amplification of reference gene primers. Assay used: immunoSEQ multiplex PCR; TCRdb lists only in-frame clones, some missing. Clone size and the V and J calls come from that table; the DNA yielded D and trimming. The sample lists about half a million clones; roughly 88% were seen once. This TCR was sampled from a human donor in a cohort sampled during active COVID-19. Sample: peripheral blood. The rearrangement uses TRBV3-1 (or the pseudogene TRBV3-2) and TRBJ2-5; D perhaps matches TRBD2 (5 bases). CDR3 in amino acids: CASSQEPGEETQYF. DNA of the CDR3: TGTGCCAGCAGCCAAGAGCCCGGGGAGGAGACCCAGTACTTC.